This is a list of T cell receptor beta chains from one sample in a study of blood T cell repertoires in COVID-19. TCRdb keeps only in-frame clones here, not all; method: immunoSEQ multiplex PCR. The profile shows about 270,000 clones, around nine tenths of them singletons. The specimen was peripheral blood. These receptors came from a man aged 40-49 years who had recovered from COVID-19. Each CDR3 is given with its conserved first and last residue. D genes are given only for firm matches. Clone size is stated in some rows and not others, as once, few, many or a class when expanded.

CDR3nt	CDR3aa	j_gene	v_gene	d_gene	abundance	len
TGTGCCAGCTCAAACCTGGGCGGGGCAATCACAGATACGCAGTATTTT	CASSNLGGAITDTQYF	TRBJ2-3	TRBV18	-	-	16
TGTGCCAGCAGTGAAAAGAGTGAGCAGTTCTTC	CASSEKSEQFF	TRBJ2-1	TRBV25-1	-	-	11
TGTGCCACCAAACAGGGAAATTATCCCGAGCAGTACTTC	CATKQGNYPEQYF	TRBJ2-7	TRBV6-5	-	few	13
TGTGCCAGCAAAGGGGAGGGATTTCAGCCCCAGCATTTT	CASKGEGFQPQHF	TRBJ1-5	TRBV12-3/TRBV12-4	-	-	13
TGTGCCACCAGCGGGACTAGCGGGGGGACCCAGTACTTC	CATSGTSGGTQYF	TRBJ2-5	TRBV24-1	TRBD2	-	13
TGTGCCAGCAGCACCGGACAGTTCGGGACTAATGAAAAACTGTTTTTT	CASSTGQFGTNEKLFF	TRBJ1-4	TRBV5-6	-	-	16
TGTGCCAGCAGCCAGGGACTAGCGGGGGGGCCTTGGAAAAACGAGCAGTACTTC	CASSQGLAGGPWKNEQYF	TRBJ2-7	TRBV3-1/TRBV3-2	TRBD2	-	18
TGCGCCAGCAGCGTCCGGGACAGGGCGTCCTACGAGCAGTACTTC	CASSVRDRASYEQYF	TRBJ2-7	TRBV4-3	TRBD1	-	15
TGTGCCAGCAGTGACTACGGAGTCTATGGCTACACCTTC	CASSDYGVYGYTF	TRBJ1-2	TRBV2	-	-	13
TGTGCCTACGCCCGGACAGGGTCTATACAGCCCCAGCATTTT	CAYARTGSIQPQHF	TRBJ1-5	TRBV30	TRBD1	-	14
TGCAGCGTTACGGACGGGATATCCTACAATGAGCAGTTCTTC	CSVTDGISYNEQFF	TRBJ2-1	TRBV29-1	-	-	14
TGTGCCAGCAGCTTGCCTAGCGGCCGGAATGAGCAGTTCTTC	CASSLPSGRNEQFF	TRBJ2-1	TRBV5-6	TRBD2	-	14
TGTGCCAGCTCAGTGGGAGCGGGCCTCAGCTCCTACAATGAGCAGTTCTTC	CASSVGAGLSSYNEQFF	TRBJ2-1	TRBV3-1/TRBV3-2	-	once	17
TGTGCCAGCAAAGGGGATTCTAGCAATCAGCCCCAGCATTTT	CASKGDSSNQPQHF	TRBJ1-5	TRBV2	-	-	14
TGTGCCAGCAGCCATGATAGGAGCGGGAGACCCTACGAGCAGTACTTC	CASSHDRSGRPYEQYF	TRBJ2-7	TRBV3-1/TRBV3-2	TRBD2	-	16
TGTGCCAGCGCGGCAACGGGGGACAGCGATGGCTACACCTTC	CASAATGDSDGYTF	TRBJ1-2	TRBV6-5	TRBD1	-	14
TGTGCCAGTAGTCCCCGGCGGGGGACCTACGAGCAGTACTTC	CASSPRRGTYEQYF	TRBJ2-7	TRBV19	TRBD2	-	14
TGTGCCAGCAGCTTCCGGGGGGGCCTTGATACGCAGTATTTT	CASSFRGGLDTQYF	TRBJ2-3	TRBV7-9	TRBD2	-	14
TGTGCCAGCAGCTTTAACAGGGAACTACCCTACGAGCAGTACTTC	CASSFNRELPYEQYF	TRBJ2-7	TRBV13	-	-	15
TGTGCCAGCAGCTCGGGGGGCAGTGAAGCTTTCTTT	CASSSGGSEAFF	TRBJ1-1	TRBV7-8	-	-	12
TGTGCCAGCAGCCAATATCCCCAAAGGACAGGTCTACGCCGCCAAAACACCATATATTTT	CASSQYPQRTGLRRQNTIYF	TRBJ1-3	TRBV9	TRBD1	-	20
TGTGCCATCAGTGAGGGACAGTTGAACACTGAAGCTTTCTTT	CAISEGQLNTEAFF	TRBJ1-1	TRBV10-3	-	-	14
TGTGCCAGCAGTCTATATACAGACCCCAACTATGGCTACACCTTC	CASSLYTDPNYGYTF	TRBJ1-2	TRBV6-5	-	-	15
TGCGCCAGCAGCTTGGGACAGGGAAGGGAAAAACTGTTTTTT	CASSLGQGREKLFF	TRBJ1-4	TRBV5-1	TRBD1	-	14
TGTGCCAGCAGCGTGGGCTTGACAGGGGGGCTAGACACCGGGGAGCTGTTTTTT	CASSVGLTGGLDTGELFF	TRBJ2-2	TRBV9	TRBD1	-	18
TGTGCCAGCAGCCAACCAGGGGCCCCCCTCACCTTGAATGAAAAACTGTTTTTT	CASSQPGAPLTLNEKLFF	TRBJ1-4	TRBV3-1/TRBV3-2	-	once	18
TGTGCCAGCAGCTTAATAAGGGGAAGGGAGACCCAGTACTTC	CASSLIRGRETQYF	TRBJ2-5	TRBV7-2	-	-	14
TGTGCCAGCAGTCCCCTAGCGGGAGGGCCTATGGTCGAGCAGTACTTC	CASSPLAGGPMVEQYF	TRBJ2-7	TRBV28	TRBD2	once	16
TGTGCCAGCTCACCTCCTATCTCCTACGAGCAGTACTTC	CASSPPISYEQYF	TRBJ2-7	TRBV18	-	-	13
TGTGCCACTGGGGACAGGGGAGGTGGAAACACCATATATTTT	CATGDRGGGNTIYF	TRBJ1-3	TRBV7-9	TRBD1	-	14
TGTGCCAGCAGCACCCACCAAGAGATAACAGGGAATGGGGCCAACGTCCTGACTTTC	CASSTHQEITGNGANVLTF	TRBJ2-6	TRBV7-9	-	once	19
TGTGCCACCCGGACTAGCGGGAGAACTAACAATGAGCAGTTCTTC	CATRTSGRTNNEQFF	TRBJ2-1	TRBV19	TRBD2	-	15
TGCGCCAGCAGCTTGGAACCTCGGGGTGAAAAACTGTTTTTT	CASSLEPRGEKLFF	TRBJ1-4	TRBV5-1	-	-	14
TGTGCCACCCATTCCGGGACAGGGGGTGAAAAACTGTTTTTT	CATHSGTGGEKLFF	TRBJ1-4	TRBV10-3	TRBD1	-	14
TGTGCCAGCAGCCCTGACAGGAAACCGAACACTGAAGCTTTCTTT	CASSPDRKPNTEAFF	TRBJ1-1	TRBV6-6	-	-	15
TGTGCCAGCAGCTTTCAGCGGGGGGCTCCCTACAATGAGCAGTTCTTC	CASSFQRGAPYNEQFF	TRBJ2-1	TRBV7-2	TRBD2	-	16
TGTGCCAGCAGCGCGGGCGGTAGCGGGTACGAGCAGTACTTC	CASSAGGSGYEQYF	TRBJ2-7	TRBV9	TRBD2	-	14
TGTGCCAGCAGCGTAGGGACTAGCAATTCCGGGGAGCTGTTTTTT	CASSVGTSNSGELFF	TRBJ2-2	TRBV9	TRBD2	few	15
TGTGCCACCAGTGACATCCCCCGACTAGCGGGGACCTACGAGCAGTACTTC	CATSDIPRLAGTYEQYF	TRBJ2-7	TRBV24-1	TRBD2	-	17
TGTGCCAGCAGCCACAAGGGGGCGCGCACAGATACGCAGTATTTT	CASSHKGARTDTQYF	TRBJ2-3	TRBV7-2	TRBD1	-	15
TGTGCCAGCAGCTTTACAGGGGGCAGTCCAGATACGCAGTATTTT	CASSFTGGSPDTQYF	TRBJ2-3	TRBV7-2	TRBD1	-	15
TGTGCCATCCAGGCAGAGGGGGCAGGTCGAGAGACCCAGTACTTC	CAIQAEGAGRETQYF	TRBJ2-5	TRBV10-3	TRBD1	-	15
TGCGCCAGCAGCTTGGATTTCAGTCCAGATACGCAGTATTTT	CASSLDFSPDTQYF	TRBJ2-3	TRBV5-1	-	-	14
TGTGCCAGCAGCGTAGAGCCTGGGCGCCTAAGCTCCTACAATGAGCAGTTCTTC	CASSVEPGRLSSYNEQFF	TRBJ2-1	TRBV9	-	-	18
TGTGCCAGCAGCTTAGGCAAGGGGTGGGGCACCTCCACAGATACGCAGTATTTT	CASSLGKGWGTSTDTQYF	TRBJ2-3	TRBV11-2	-	-	18
TGTGCCAGCAGCCCCTCGGGAAGGGGGGGGTCTGGGGCCAACGTCCTGACTTTC	CASSPSGRGGSGANVLTF	TRBJ2-6	TRBV7-9	-	-	18
TGTGCCAGCAGCTGGGAGGGGCGGGAGGGATACGAGCAGTACTTC	CASSWEGREGYEQYF	TRBJ2-7	TRBV5-6	TRBD2	few	15
TGTGCCAGTAGTAGGGGGAGGAATAATGAAAAACTGTTTTTT	CASSRGRNNEKLFF	TRBJ1-4	TRBV19	-	-	14
TGTGCCAGCAGCTCGGACTCTGGAGAGACCCAGTACTTC	CASSSDSGETQYF	TRBJ2-5	TRBV5-5	-	-	13
TGTGCCAGCAGTTTATTCCAAAGGGGAGGCAACGAGCAGTACTTC	CASSLFQRGGNEQYF	TRBJ2-7	TRBV28	-	once	15
TGCGCCAGCACCCCCGGAGGGTCGGGCAATGAGCAGTTCTTC	CASTPGGSGNEQFF	TRBJ2-1	TRBV5-1	-	-	14
TGTGCCAGCAGTTATGGGCTGGCCAATGAGCAGTTCTTC	CASSYGLANEQFF	TRBJ2-1	TRBV6-2/TRBV6-3	-	-	13
TGTGCCAGCAGCGTAGGAGCCGATGACTATGGCTACACCTTC	CASSVGADDYGYTF	TRBJ1-2	TRBV9	-	-	14